Shown below are 32 T cell receptor beta chains from a single sample sequenced in a study of blood T cell repertoires in COVID-19. The data were produced by immunoSEQ multiplex PCR, yet TCRdb's version contains in-frame clones alone and is incomplete. Among 150,000 to 200,000 clones listed, 65% to 90% were seen once. Input material: PBMCs or T cells enriched from blood (not recorded which). Receptor source: a man aged 45 to 65 who had recovered from COVID-19.

The chain combines TRBV19 with TRBJ2-3; D may be TRBD1 (7 bases). V lost 6 bases to trimming and J lost 6 bases, with 19 bases between them. The CDR3 is made up of 15 amino acids. The germline V gene has CDR1 LNHDA and CDR2 SQIVND (reference sequence). The CDR3 DNA sequence: TGTGCCAGTAGGGTTGCCAGGGGGGTTGGGGATACGCAGTATTTT. Protein product: CASRVARGVGDTQYF.

V usage is TRBV7-6 and J usage is TRBJ2-7, with TRBD1 as a possible D gene (6 bases). Per germline, CDR1 SGHVS and CDR2 FNYEAQ. Trimming shortened V by 1 base and J by 3 bases, and 13 bases separated the two germline ends. The length of the CDR3 is 15 residues. CDR3 protein: CASSLGLGASYEQYF. CDR3 sequence (DNA): TGTGCCAGCAGCTTAGGATTGGGGGCTAGCTACGAGCAGTACTTC.

The rearrangement joins TRBV5-8 to TRBJ1-5; 9 positions agree with TRBD1. The length of the CDR3 is 16 residues. CDR1 is SGHTS and CDR2 is YDEGEE in the germline V gene. V was clipped by 5 bases and J by 10 bases; unmatched bases: 16. The CDR3 coding sequence is TGTGCCAGCAGTCGGGTGTATGGACAGGGGCTGAATCCCCAGCATTTT. Translating it yields CASSRVYGQGLNPQHF.

This clone is a singleton in its sample. The chain employs TRBV3-1 (or the pseudogene TRBV3-2) and TRBJ1-1, with D perhaps TRBD1 (5 bases). The CDR3 length is 15 residues. CDR1 LGHDT and CDR2 YNNKEL come from the germline V gene (reference sequence). The germline V and J ends were trimmed by 1 base and 9 bases, with 18 bases remaining between them. CDR3 sequence: CASSQVGGGGTKAFF. The CDR3 nucleotides read TGTGCCAGCAGCCAAGTGGGGGGTGGAGGTACTAAAGCTTTCTTT.

V is TRBV12-5 and J is TRBJ2-1; TRBD2 agrees at 14 bases. CDR3 size: 17 residues. Germline lookup yields CDR1 LGHNT and CDR2 FRNRAP. With V trimmed by 3 bases and J by 7 bases, 8 bases remained unmatched. CDR3 amino acids: CASGFGAGTSGGNEQFF. DNA of the CDR3: TGTGCTAGTGGTTTTGGGGCCGGGACTAGCGGGGGTAATGAGCAGTTCTTC.

The V gene is TRBV9, the J gene TRBJ1-1, with 9 bases fitting TRBD1. This CDR3 spans 15 amino acids. Germline lookup yields CDR1 SGDLS and CDR2 YYNGEE. Trimming cost V 5 bases and J 0 bases; bases outside gene matches: 5. The CDR3 nucleotides read TGTGCCAGCAGGAGGGGGACAGGGATGAACACTGAAGCTTTCTTT. Translated, it gives CASRRGTGMNTEAFF. Using reference TRBV9 and TRBJ1-1 for the parts outside the CDR3, the full variable domain is DSGVTQTPKHLITATGQRVTLRCSPRSGDLSVYWYQQSLDQGLQFLIQYYNGEERAKGNILERFSAQQFPDLHSELNLSSLELGDSALYFCASRRGTGMNTEAFFGQGTRLTVV.

This clone was recorded a few times. At the DNA level, this CDR3 is encoded by other sequences in the same sample as well. The V and J genes are TRBV5-1 and TRBJ1-4; 9 bases match TRBD1. The CDR3 has 17 amino acids. With 4 bases clipped from V and 2 bases from J, the junction kept 9 bases outside the gene matches. In germline, CDR1 is SGHRS, CDR2 YFSETQ. The CDR3 DNA sequence: TGCGCCAGCAGCCGGGCCGGGGACAGGGCGACTAATGAAAAACTGTTTTTT. Translated: CASSRAGDRATNEKLFF.

Comments on this clone: A junction boundary mismatches the germline segment, possibly from a read error. The chain combines TRBV28 with TRBJ2-5; 9 nucleotides agree with TRBD1. The CDR3 has 16 amino acids. CDR1 and CDR2 from the germline V gene are MDHEN and SYDVKM. The CDR3 protein is CASSSQGQGLQKTQYF. CDR3 DNA: TGTGCCAGCAGTTCTCAGGGACAGGGCCTCCAAAAGACCCAGTACTTC.

The chain carries TRBV5-1 and TRBJ2-7; possible D gene TRBD1, 5 bases. Germline V gene data show CDR1 as SGHRS and CDR2 as YFSETQ. Trimming stripped 0 bases from V and 5 bases from J, with 9 bases between. The CDR3 sequence is 13 residues long. The CDR3 region is CASSLGRANEQYF. Written as DNA, the CDR3 is TGCGCCAGCAGCTTGGGCAGGGCCAACGAGCAGTACTTC.

The V and J genes are TRBV11-2 and TRBJ1-2, with 8 bases identical to TRBD1. V lost 5 bases to trimming and J lost 3 bases; unmatched junction nucleotides: 8. This CDR3 contains 15 residues. CDR1 and CDR2 from the germline V gene are SGHAT and FQNNGV. The CDR3 DNA is TGTGCCAGCAGCCTAGGACAGGGTTCGTACTATGGCTACACCTTC. Its protein product is CASSLGQGSYYGYTF.

In its sample, this clone was seen a few times. This chain uses TRBV9 with TRBJ1-3; no reliable D call. CDR1 is SGDLS, CDR2 YYNGEE, per germline. The CDR3 totals 14 residues. V lost 1 base to trimming and J lost 0 bases, with 5 bases between them. CDR3: CASSVSSSGNTIYF. The CDR3 DNA reads TGTGCCAGCAGCGTATCTAGCTCTGGAAACACCATATATTTT.

V usage is TRBV2 and J usage is TRBJ1-1; D is ambiguous. CDR3 length: 15 amino acids. Trimming cost V 6 bases and J 11 bases, with 25 bases left between them. Germline V lookup: CDR1 SNHLY, CDR2 FYNNEI. The CDR3 reads CASREEQTAPVGAFF. In nucleotides, the CDR3 is TGTGCCAGCAGGGAGGAACAGACGGCCCCGGTGGGGGCTTTCTTT.

This clone was seen once. CDR3 nucleotide sequence: TGTGCCAGTAGTATGGGACAGGCAGAAGGCACTGAAGCTTTCTTT. Translated: CASSMGQAEGTEAFF. The rearrangement joins TRBV19 to TRBJ1-1; 8 nucleotides align to TRBD1. The CDR3 is 15 residues long. Germline V gives CDR1 LNHDA, CDR2 SQIVND (reference sequence). The V segment lost 3 bases and the J segment 4 bases; nucleotides outside the gene matches: 7.

DNA for the CDR3: TGTGCCAGTAGTATAGATCTAGAGAGCAATCAGCCCCAGCATTTT. It specifies CASSIDLESNQPQHF. This chain links TRBV19 with TRBJ1-5; D unresolved. The CDR3 length is 15 residues. Trimming cost V 0 bases and J 1 base, with 7 bases left between them. Germline loops: CDR1 LNHDA, CDR2 SQIVND (reference sequence).

This CDR3 reads CASSLTPGDQPQHF. The CDR3 DNA is TGTGCCAGCAGCTTAACGCCAGGGGATCAGCCCCAGCATTTT. This chain connects TRBV7-3 to TRBJ1-5, with a tentative D call TRBD1 (6 bases). The CDR3 runs 14 residues. Per the germline V gene, CDR1 is SGHTA and CDR2 is FQGTGA. With 0 bases removed from V and 5 bases from J, the gap between germline ends came to 8 bases.

This sequence joins TRBV7-9 and TRBJ1-1, with D hard to call. Trimming removed 3 bases from V and 1 base from J, with 12 bases in between. The germline V gene has CDR1 SEHNR and CDR2 FQNEAQ (reference sequence). The CDR3 is 15 residues long. CDR3 in amino acids: CASSFSSQENTEAFF. CDR3 DNA: TGTGCCAGCAGCTTCTCAAGCCAGGAGAACACTGAAGCTTTCTTT.

This clone was detected many times. The genes are TRBV4-1 and TRBJ1-3; TRBD1 matches at 11 bases. Trimming cost V 3 bases and J 4 bases; bases outside gene matches: 2. The CDR3 length is 15 residues. CDR1 MGHRA and CDR2 YSYEKL come from the germline V gene. This CDR3 reads CASSQDRGLGNTIYF. CDR3 in DNA: TGCGCCAGCAGCCAGGACAGGGGGCTAGGAAACACCATATATTTT.

The chain uses TRBV28 and TRBJ2-5, with TRBD1 matching over 10 bases. V lost 8 bases, J lost 9 bases, and 9 bases stayed unmatched. The germline CDR1 and CDR2 sequences are MDHEN and SYDVKM. The CDR3 covers 13 residues. For the CDR3, the DNA is TGTGCCAGCGCCACCCCCGGGACAGGGGCCCAGTACTTC. It is translated as CASATPGTGAQYF.

The rearrangement uses TRBV28 and TRBJ1-2, with D possibly matching TRBD1 (6 bases). The CDR3 contains 14 residues. CDR1 is MDHEN and CDR2 is SYDVKM in the germline V gene. V was cut by 7 bases and J by 1 base, with 13 bases left in between. DNA for the CDR3: TGTGCCAGCACCGGACAGACAAATAACTATGGCTACACCTTC. Protein: CASTGQTNNYGYTF.

The chain has TRBV7-9 and TRBJ2-7; 7 bases fit TRBD2. Germline assignment: CDR1 SEHNR and CDR2 FQNEAQ (reference sequence). The CDR3 is 13 amino acids. The V segment lost 5 bases and the J segment 7 bases; nucleotides outside the gene matches: 8. The DNA for the CDR3 is TGTGCCAGCAGCACGACAAGCGGGAAGGAGCAGTACTTC. It is translated as CASSTTSGKEQYF.

This clone appeared a few times. The J gene is TRBJ1-2, the V gene TRBV5-6, with 7 bases that match TRBD1. Germline V gives CDR1 SGHDT, CDR2 YYEEEE. This CDR3 contains 13 residues. J gave up 4 bases and V 4 bases, and 4 bases lay outside the gene matches. The CDR3 DNA follows: TGTGCCAGCAGCACGGGGACAGCCTATGGCTACACCTTC. It encodes CASSTGTAYGYTF.

This clone came up a few times. The chain uses TRBV3-1 (or the pseudogene TRBV3-2) and TRBJ2-2; possible D gene TRBD2, 6 bases. The CDR3 runs 16 residues. V gave up 5 bases and J gave up 0 bases, with 13 bases separating them. Germline CDR1 is LGHDT and CDR2 is YNNKEL (reference sequence). CDR3 sequence: CASSGGLIPNTGELFF. In DNA form, the CDR3 reads TGTGCCAGCAGCGGAGGGTTAATCCCGAACACCGGGGAGCTGTTTTTT.

The chain employs TRBV7-9 and TRBJ1-5; D perhaps matches TRBD1 (5 bases). The germline CDR1 and CDR2 sequences are SEHNR and FQNEAQ (reference sequence). Trimming cost V 5 bases and J 2 bases, with 10 bases left between them. CDR3 size: 14 residues. CDR3 DNA sequence: TGTGCCAGCAGCCGGGGGGAGGGCAATCAGCCCCAGCATTTT. It yields the protein CASSRGEGNQPQHF.

There are a few counts of this clone. The chain has TRBV5-5 and TRBJ1-6; TRBD1 aligns across 10 bases. The CDR3 totals 16 residues. V lost 1 base, J lost 9 bases, and 7 bases stayed unmatched. Germline V CDR1 and CDR2: SGHKS, YYEKEE (reference sequence). CDR3 region: CASSLMGGTGVSPLHF. The CDR3 nucleotides are TGTGCCAGCAGCTTGATGGGTGGGACAGGGGTTTCACCCCTCCACTTT.

The chain has TRBV7-8 and TRBJ1-4; D gene unclear. The germline V gene has CDR1 SGHVS and CDR2 FQNEAQ. Trimming shortened V by 4 bases and J by 4 bases, and 10 bases separated the two germline ends. This CDR3 is built from 14 residues. The CDR3 nucleotides read TGTGCCAGCAGCTACAGCATCCTTAATGAAAAACTGTTTTTT. It codes for CASSYSILNEKLFF.

This sequence joins TRBV7-2 and TRBJ2-2, with unresolved D. Germline CDR1 and CDR2: SGHTA and FQGNSA. The ends were cut back, 1 base at V and 5 bases at J, with 8 bases in the middle. There are 14 residues in the CDR3. The CDR3 DNA sequence: TGTGCCAGCAGCTTAGACTACTCGACCGGGGAGCTGTTTTTT. This codes for CASSLDYSTGELFF.

The chain joins TRBV9 to TRBJ1-1, with no clear D. V was cut by 4 bases and J by 4 bases, with 14 bases left in between. CDR1 SGDLS and CDR2 YYNGEE come from the germline V gene. The CDR3 has 14 amino acids. The CDR3 reads CASSPTAAGTEAFF. DNA for the CDR3: TGTGCCAGCAGCCCTACTGCGGCGGGCACTGAAGCTTTCTTT.

The chain is built from TRBV3-1 (or the pseudogene TRBV3-2) and TRBJ1-1, with D perhaps TRBD1 (6 bases). V dropped 3 bases and J dropped 2 bases, with 13 bases sitting between them. Germline CDR1 reads LGHDT; CDR2 reads YNNKEL (reference sequence). The CDR3 has 15 residues. CDR3 protein: CASSQSTGLNTEAFF. CDR3 nucleotide sequence: TGTGCCAGCAGCCAGTCGACAGGTCTTAACACTGAAGCTTTCTTT.

This clone was observed a handful of times. The chain links TRBV2 to TRBJ2-7, with 11 bases lining up with TRBD1. This CDR3 comprises 14 residues. CDR1 SNHLY and CDR2 FYNNEI come from the germline V gene. V dropped 2 bases and J dropped 6; count of bases not matched to a gene: 3. The CDR3 loop is CASSEPGTGGEQYF. The CDR3 region has the DNA TGTGCCAGCAGTGAACCCGGGACAGGGGGCGAGCAGTACTTC.

The chain uses TRBV5-1 and TRBJ1-6; D is undetermined. CDR3 length: 15 amino acids. Trimming pared 0 bases from V and 3 bases from J, leaving 7 bases between. Germline-derived CDR1 and CDR2 are SGHRS and YFSETQ. CDR3 nucleotide sequence: TGCGCCAGCAGCTTGGATTCTAGCTATAATTCACCCCTCCACTTT. Protein product: CASSLDSSYNSPLHF.

This clone is a singleton in its sample. The CDR3 nucleotides read TGTGCCAGCAGTCTGGGGACAGGCACTAATGAAAAACTGTTTTTT. This codes for CASSLGTGTNEKLFF. The rearrangement links TRBV28 to TRBJ1-4; TRBD1 matches 8 bases. Germline V gives CDR1 MDHEN, CDR2 SYDVKM. The CDR3 spans 15 residues. The V segment lost 5 bases and the J segment 2 bases; nucleotides outside the gene matches: 4.

Remarks on this clone: At one boundary the junction diverges from the germline segment, which might be a read error. This chain connects TRBV6-1 to TRBJ1-2; weak D call: TRBD1 (6 bases). The CDR3 runs to 13 residues. Looked up from germline, CDR1 is MNHNS and CDR2 is SASEGT. CDR3 nucleotides: TGTGCCAGCAGAGAAGGACAGAAATATGGCTACACCTTC. This gives the protein CASREGQKYGYTF.